The rows below give T cell receptor beta chains drawn from one sample of a study of blood T cell repertoires in COVID-19. Some clones are missing from TCRdb's copy, which holds only in-frame ones; the method was immunoSEQ multiplex PCR. The sample includes approximately 81,000 clones, 90% to 95% of them seen just once. The source material was peripheral blood. The receptors were gathered from a woman aged 50 to 65 in a cohort sampled during active COVID-19. Both conserved end residues are part of each CDR3. A D gene is named only where the DNA matches it firmly. A row's size may be missing; if present it is once, few, many or a size class.

CDR3nt	CDR3aa	v_gene	d_gene	abundance	j_gene
TGTGCCAGCAGCCTGCAGGGTAACTATGGCTACACCTTC	CASSLQGNYGYTF	TRBV5-4	NA	NA	TRBJ1-2
TGCGCCAGCAGCTTAGCGGGAGGGGTTGGGGCACAAGAGACCCAGTACTTC	CASSLAGGVGAQETQYF	TRBV5-1	TRBD2	NA	TRBJ2-5
TGTGCCAGCAGCTTAGGGACAGCTATAACCCCGAGTGGCTACACCTTC	CASSLGTAITPSGYTF	TRBV7-8	NA	once	TRBJ1-2
TGTGCCAGTAGTAGCCAGAACATTGATCAGCCCCAGCATTTT	CASSSQNIDQPQHF	TRBV19	NA	few	TRBJ1-5
TGTGCCAGCAACAGGGGTTACGAGCAGTACTTC	CASNRGYEQYF	TRBV28	TRBD1	NA	TRBJ2-7
TGCGCCAGCAGTGAGTCCGCCGGAGACACTGAAGCTTTCTTT	CASSESAGDTEAFF	TRBV10-2	NA	NA	TRBJ1-1
TGTGCCAGCAGCTCCCTCGGGACAGAGAAGACCTTC	CASSSLGTEKTF	TRBV7-3	TRBD1	once	TRBJ1-2
TGTGCCAGCAGCCAAGAGGGGGGCGGGGGTCAGCCCCAGCATTTT	CASSQEGGGGQPQHF	TRBV4-2	NA	NA	TRBJ1-5
TGTGCCAGCAGCTTAGTATCATTGAGGGAGGGCAGGAGTGAAAAACTGTTTTTT	CASSLVSLREGRSEKLFF	TRBV7-9	NA	NA	TRBJ1-4
TGTGCCAGCAGCATCAGCGGACCGCCATCTGGAAACACCATATATTTT	CASSISGPPSGNTIYF	TRBV5-4	NA	once	TRBJ1-3
TGTGCCAGCAAATGGGCGGGACCCACAGATACGCAGTATTTT	CASKWAGPTDTQYF	TRBV5-6	NA	NA	TRBJ2-3
TGTGCCAGCAGCCTCCGGGACAGGGGCACTGAAGCTTTCTTT	CASSLRDRGTEAFF	TRBV5-5	TRBD1	NA	TRBJ1-1
TGTGCCAGCAGCCCTTCGGGGGGTGGATACCCCTACGAGCAGTACTTC	CASSPSGGGYPYEQYF	TRBV5-4	TRBD2	NA	TRBJ2-7
TGCGCCAGTTCATGGAGCAGACTCAACACTGAAGCTTTCTTT	CASSWSRLNTEAFF	TRBV5-1	NA	NA	TRBJ1-1
TGTGCCAGCAGTACAGACAGGGGGCTCTACGAGCAGTACTTC	CASSTDRGLYEQYF	TRBV6-5	TRBD1	NA	TRBJ2-7
TGCGCCAGCAGCCCGCAAACCGGGACAGGGGCCGAGACCCAGTACTTC	CASSPQTGTGAETQYF	TRBV4-1	TRBD1	once	TRBJ2-5
TGTGCCAGCGTCCGGGGAATGGGTGAAAAACTGTTTTTT	CASVRGMGEKLFF	TRBV2	NA	NA	TRBJ1-4
TGTGCCAGCAGCAGGGACAGGGGAGGGTCGTCTGGAAACACCATATATTTT	CASSRDRGGSSGNTIYF	TRBV21-1	NA	NA	TRBJ1-3
TGTGCCAGCAGTCGCACCCCGGAGCCAGGGGATACCTACGAGCAGTACTTC	CASSRTPEPGDTYEQYF	TRBV6-6	NA	once	TRBJ2-7
TGTGCCAGCGAACGGGATCGAAGAGGCACTGAAGCTTTCTTT	CASERDRRGTEAFF	TRBV6-5	NA	NA	TRBJ1-1
TGTGCCAGCAGTTTTGTCAGGGCAACCCCCTACGAGCAGTACTTC	CASSFVRATPYEQYF	TRBV27	NA	NA	TRBJ2-7
TGCGCCAGCAGCTTAACAGGGACAGGCCGGACGGATGAGCAGTTCTTC	CASSLTGTGRTDEQFF	TRBV5-1	TRBD1	NA	TRBJ2-1
TGCGCCAGCAGCTTGATGGCGGGAGGCCGCCGGAATGAGCAGTTCTTC	CASSLMAGGRRNEQFF	TRBV5-1	TRBD2	NA	TRBJ2-1